This TCR beta chain was found in a study of T cells in Graves' hyperthyroidism and ophthalmopathy. Trimming took off 3 bases at V and 6 bases at J, with 10 bases between the two ends. The CDR3 has 13 amino acids. Germline CDR1 KGHSH, CDR2 LQKENI. This clonotype was seen at least ten times. Those with hyperthyroidism were 18 to 65 years old, newly diagnosed, and ill for under 2 months. RNA transcripts were the template for amplifying TCR beta CDR3 regions. The study used the HTBI primer set for a first-round RT-PCR of the TCR CDR3. Via MiXCR, TCRdb re-called the multiplex PCR reads, giving one row per CDR3 protein. The top ten clones hold 35% to 50% of a sample with around 200,000 distinct CDR3 sequences, approximately 16% of them seen once.

This chain uses TRBV18 with TRBJ2-3, with no clear D. The sequencing input was blood. This clonotype originated in a man in his forties with Graves' hyperthyroidism. The chain's CDR3 is CASSPRPQDTQYF. The CDR3 coding sequence is TGTGCCAGCTCACCCCGACCCCAGGATACGCAGTATTTT.